The 20 T cell receptor beta chains listed next were all sequenced from one sample in a study of response to subunit inactivated influenza vaccine. TCRdb called the RT-PCR reads again in MiXCR, with one record for every CDR3 protein. The top ten clones hold 10% of a sample with about 800,000 distinct CDR3 sequences, approximately 21% of them seen once. The input for sequencing was PBMCs from blood, taken about 5 days after vaccination. The receptors come from a man aged 50 or older who received an inactivated influenza vaccine.

In DNA, the CDR3 is TGTGCCAGCAGTTTTCAGGGGATGCGCTCACCCCTCCACTTT. Amino acids: CASSFQGMRSPLHF. This chain links TRBV12-3 or TRBV12-4 with TRBJ1-6; a possible D gene is TRBD1 (6 bases). CDR3 length equals 14 residues. Trimming took 3 bases from V and 10 from J, leaving 13 bases between them.

This chain joins TRBV7-9 and TRBJ2-2; TRBD2 is a possible D gene (6 bases). The CDR3 sequence is 15 residues long. V shed 6 bases and J shed 6 bases, with 17 bases lying between them. Germline-derived CDR1 and CDR2 are SEHNR and FQNEAQ (reference sequence). CDR3 sequence (DNA): TGTGCCAGCAGAAAGGTGGAGGGCCGGGCCGGGGAGCTGTTTTTT. Protein product: CASRKVEGRAGELFF.

The chain combines TRBV7-2 with TRBJ1-4, with D maybe TRBD1 (5 bases). Germline V CDR1 and CDR2: SGHTA, FQGNSA. The ends were cut back, 2 bases at V and 5 bases at J, with 12 bases in the middle. This CDR3 spans 15 amino acids. Here the CDR3 DNA reads TGTGCCAGCAGCTTAATAGGTGGGACGAATGAAAAACTGTTTTTT. Encoded protein: CASSLIGGTNEKLFF.

This clonotype showed up just a few times. V usage is TRBV20-1 and J usage is TRBJ2-7; D is ambiguous. Trimming shortened V by 4 bases and J by 6 bases, and 13 bases separated the two germline ends. The germline V gene encodes CDR1 DFQATT and CDR2 SNEGSKA (reference sequence). The CDR3 length is 12 residues. In DNA, the CDR3 is TGCAGTGCTACAGGTTCCTCCCTCGAGCAGTACTTC. As protein: CSATGSSLEQYF.

This clonotype was picked up a small number of times. This rearrangement joins TRBV10-3 to TRBJ2-2; D is unresolved. Trimming shortened V by 2 bases and J by 3 bases, and 13 bases separated the two germline ends. The CDR3 covers 16 residues. The germline V gene encodes CDR1 ENHRY and CDR2 SYGVKD. This CDR3 reads CAISEVTQPDTGELFF. The CDR3 DNA reads as TGTGCCATCAGTGAGGTAACCCAGCCGGACACCGGGGAGCTGTTTTTT.

V and J are TRBV20-1 and TRBJ1-2, with D tentatively TRBD1 (6 bases). The CDR3 contains 12 residues. Germline-derived CDR1 and CDR2 are DFQATT and SNEGSKA (reference sequence). V lost 3 bases and J 6 bases, leaving 11 bases between the germline ends. CDR3 region: CSARPQGHGYTF. For the CDR3, the DNA is TGCAGTGCTAGGCCACAGGGACATGGCTACACCTTC.

This clonotype showed up many times. V and J are TRBV12-3 or TRBV12-4 and TRBJ2-1; perhaps D is TRBD1 or TRBD2 (5 bases each). CDR3 length: 14 amino acids. V lost 5 bases and J lost 2, with 10 bases in between. This CDR3 reads CASSRGSPYNEQFF. CDR3 nucleotides: TGTGCCAGCAGTCGGGGCTCACCCTACAATGAGCAGTTCTTC.

The chain uses TRBV7-2 and TRBJ1-2, with D perhaps matching TRBD1 (5 bases). The CDR3 sequence is 15 residues long. The V and J ends lost 3 bases and 5 bases respectively, with 16 bases between them. The germline V gene encodes CDR1 SGHTA and CDR2 FQGNSA. This CDR3 is CASSLGPSLGYGYTF. The CDR3, as DNA: TGTGCCAGCAGCTTGGGGCCTAGTCTTGGATATGGCTACACCTTC.

This clonotype has only a few counts. The chain joins TRBV7-8 to TRBJ2-2; 8 positions match TRBD2. The CDR3 spans 16 residues. The germline V gene has CDR1 SGHVS and CDR2 FQNEAQ. The J segment lost 5 bases and the V segment lost 2 bases, leaving 7 bases of the junction unmatched. The CDR3 loop reads CASSLSRRGRTGELFF. The CDR3 coding sequence is TGTGCCAGCAGCTTAAGTCGGCGCGGGAGGACCGGGGAGCTGTTTTTT.

The chain recombines TRBV4-3 with TRBJ2-7, with TRBD1 matching over 11 bases. The junction had 17 bases not matched to a gene; V was cut back by 1 base and J by 9 bases. The CDR3 covers 18 residues. Germline values: CDR1 LGHNA, CDR2 YSLEER. CDR3 amino acids: CASSQGTGGLTHFMRQYF. The CDR3 nucleotides read TGCGCCAGCAGCCAAGGGACAGGGGGCCTCACCCACTTTATGAGGCAGTACTTC.

Many counts were recorded for this clonotype. The genes are TRBV29-1 and TRBJ2-3, with D unclear. CDR1 and CDR2 from the germline V gene are SQVTM and ANQGSEA. The V end lost 6 bases, the J end lost 4 bases, and 14 bases lay between the germline ends. The CDR3 has 13 residues. Here the CDR3 reads CSVDQVWADTQYF. The CDR3 nucleotides are TGCAGCGTGGATCAAGTTTGGGCAGATACGCAGTATTTT.

J is TRBJ2-7 and V is TRBV28; 7 positions agree with TRBD2. The V segment lost 6 bases and the J segment 2 bases; nucleotides outside the gene matches: 10. There are 15 residues in the CDR3. Germline-derived CDR1 and CDR2 are MDHEN and SYDVKM. CDR3 DNA: TGTGCCAGCAGCCGCCTCGATAGCGGGCCCTACGAGCAGTACTTC. It codes for CASSRLDSGPYEQYF.

The chain carries TRBV6-1 and TRBJ1-1; tentative D call: TRBD1 (6 bases). The ends were cut back, 6 bases at V and 1 base at J, with 15 bases in the middle. The CDR3 extends over 15 amino acids. Germline V CDR1 and CDR2: MNHNS, SASEGT. The chain's CDR3 is CASRDVQGSNTEAFF. CDR3 coding DNA: TGTGCCAGCAGGGACGTACAGGGTTCGAACACTGAAGCTTTCTTT.

This rearrangement joins TRBV5-1 to TRBJ2-7; 7 bases map to TRBD1. Germline CDR1 SGHRS, CDR2 YFSETQ. This CDR3 is 15 amino acids long. The junction had 6 bases not matched to a gene; V was cut back by 0 bases and J by 3 bases. CDR3 coding DNA: TGCGCCAGCAGCTTGGGTGGGGACAGAGTCTACGAGCAGTACTTC. As protein: CASSLGGDRVYEQYF.

The chain couples TRBV6-2 or TRBV6-3 to TRBJ2-3; the match to TRBD2 covers 11 bases. Germline V gene data show CDR1 as MNHEY and CDR2 as SVGEGT. This CDR3 is built from 18 residues. V was pared by 1 base and J by 0 bases, with 6 bases of the junction left unmatched. The CDR3 region has the DNA TGTGCCAGCAGTTACTGGGGACTAGCGGAACAAAGCACAGATACGCAGTATTTT. Amino acid sequence: CASSYWGLAEQSTDTQYF.

Only a few counts were recorded for this clonotype. The V and J genes are TRBV10-3 and TRBJ2-7; TRBD2 matches 7 bases. V lost 10 bases, J lost 1 base, and 10 bases stayed unmatched. Germline CDR1 ENHRY, CDR2 SYGVKD. The CDR3 has 14 amino acids. CDR3 coding DNA: TGTGCCAGCCAAGGACTAGTTGGTTCCTACGAGCAGTACTTC. This translates into CASQGLVGSYEQYF.

This clonotype appeared a few times. The V gene is TRBV7-3, the J gene TRBJ2-2; unclear D gene. Germline assignment: CDR1 SGHTA and CDR2 FQGTGA. This CDR3 is built from 14 residues. Trimming took 5 bases from V and 0 from J, leaving 7 bases between them. This chain's CDR3 is CASSISPNTGELFF. The CDR3, as DNA: TGTGCCAGCAGCATAAGTCCGAACACCGGGGAGCTGTTTTTT. Full variable domain (remainder filled in from reference TRBV7-3 and TRBJ2-2): GAGVSQTPSNKVTEKGKYVELRCDPISGHTALYWYRQSLGQGPEFLIYFQGTGAADDSGLPNDRFFAVRPEGSVSTLKIQRTERGDSAVYLCASSISPNTGELFFGEGSRLTVL.

This clonotype has more than one count but fewer than ten. The V gene is TRBV2, the J gene TRBJ1-5, with TRBD1 matching 7 bases. Germline V gene sequence: CDR1 SNHLY, CDR2 FYNNEI. The CDR3 loop spans 14 amino acids. V shed 7 bases, J shed 2 bases, and the junction held 5 bases outside the gene matches. In nucleotides, the CDR3 is TGTGCCAGCAAGGGGGCTGGGGGCAATCAGCCCCAGCATTTT. It encodes CASKGAGGNQPQHF.

The J gene is TRBJ1-5, the V gene TRBV7-2; no reliable D call. The germline V gene has CDR1 SGHTA and CDR2 FQGNSA. V was cut by 4 bases and J by 3 bases, with 4 bases left in between. CDR3 length: 12 residues. The chain's CDR3 is CASSSYNQPQHF. In DNA form, the CDR3 reads TGTGCCAGCAGCTCCTACAATCAGCCCCAGCATTTT. Full variable domain (outside the CDR3, taken from reference TRBV7-2 and TRBJ1-5): GAGVSQSPSNKVTEKGKDVELRCDPISGHTALYWYRQSLGQGLEFLIYFQGNSAPDKSGLPSDRFSAERTGGSVSTLTIQRTQQEDSAVYLCASSSYNQPQHFGDGTRLSIL.

This clonotype has a handful of counts. This chain links TRBV6-5 with TRBJ2-2; a possible D gene is TRBD1 (6 bases). Between the trimmed V and J ends, which lost 0 bases and 6 bases, there was a span of 11 bases. Germline CDR1 and CDR2: MNHEY and SVGAGI. The CDR3 contains 15 residues. The CDR3: CASSYSAGAAGELFF. CDR3 nucleotide sequence: TGTGCCAGCAGTTACTCGGCAGGGGCGGCCGGGGAGCTGTTTTTT.